The entry that follows covers one TCR beta chain sequence. No cognate antigen has been identified for it. No base quality values were provided; no much bigger clone lies one nucleotide off. The sample belongs to a study of tumor-infiltrating lymphocytes in localized non-small cell lung cancer (dated by TCRdb to the early 2020s). About the full investigation: The cohort included patients whose samples were collected after neoadjuvant chemotherapy, as well as both smokers and never-smokers and several histologies. TCR sequencing was one of several integrated assays, alongside flow cytometry, multiplex immunofluorescence, RNA-seq, exome sequencing and proteomics, applied to the same patients. The paired tumor versus uninvolved lung comparison of immunoSEQ T-cell fraction included some 54 patients. Each patient contributed resected tumor tissue and uninvolved lung tissue from the same patient, described as non-adjacent to the tumor. In total, the ICON cohort was made up of about 150 surgical patients who had localized non-small cell lung cancer and whose tumors were resected.

The investigation overall reported the following: Different pieces of the same tissue were used for different assays, so technical variation could not be separated from intratumor heterogeneity. TCRbeta sequencing supported higher T cell infiltration in tumors than in uninvolved lung tissue, consistent with immunofluorescence CD3 counts. TCR-derived T-cell fraction did not differ between the flow cytometry-defined immunotypes IM1 (good prognosis) and IM2 (poor prognosis). Since assay coverage differed from patient to patient depending on how much tissue was available, TCR sequencing was done for only a subset of the cohort.

The germline ends are 10 bases apart after V is trimmed by 5 bases and J by 5 bases. From the cysteine up to the phenylalanine, the CDR3 has a length of 13 residues. This entry keeps only the CDR3 DNA: 39 bases, framed from base 1. Based on the germline V gene (reference sequence), the CDR1 and CDR2 sequences are MNHNY and SVGAGI. TCR sequencing with the immunoSEQ assay provided the T-cell fraction in tumor and uninvolved lung tissue. Per the original workflow: For survival analysis, patients were divided into high (upper tertile) and low (lower two tertiles) T-cell fraction groups, which were compared by log-rank test. Paired tumor versus uninvolved lung differences in T-cell fraction were tested with a signed-rank test. TCRdb took this table from immuneACCESS and kept in-frame rearrangements with V and J called. Such tables lack part of the clones; where checked against another copy, unresolved V genes explain under half of the gap, and the rest is unexplained. The DNA gave D and trimming, while V, J and clone size come from that table. Counted in this sample were a few thousand clones; approximately 95% of them appeared once. The ten largest clones represent about 3.1% of the sample.

Enrollment in ICON was initiated in 2016, and the last patient was enrolled in September 2018. Fresh tumor and matched uninvolved tissue for in-depth immune analyses, including TCR sequencing, were collected from a subcohort of 65 to 80 patients. No cell sorting was done, and TCR sequencing was instead run on DNA isolated from bulk tissue. The rearrangement joined TRBV6-6 to TRBJ2-4, with no D gene named confidently. This receptor was obtained from a human donor with non-small cell lung cancer. The specimen was uninvolved lung tissue not adjacent to the tumor. Here the CDR3 is given as CASSLLNQNIQYF. The nucleotide sequence is TGTGCCAGCAGTCTTCTCAACCAAAACATTCAGTACTTC.